This TCR beta chain comes out of a study of T cell responses to AZD1222 COVID-19 vaccine. Notes on the study in general: Donor demographics were predominantly white British with a female majority; clonal diversity may be underestimated.

As concerns this clone: Antigen: not known.

Method: immunoSEQ multiplex PCR; TCRdb's copy keeps in-frame clones and lacks some. The table shows about 150,000 clones, with 80% to 90% occurring only once. This receptor was taken from an adult in good health. The sequenced sample was peripheral blood, obtained on day 0 of AZD1222 vaccination.

The CDR3 nucleotides are TGTGCCAGCAGTTCCTCCTCCTCGGCGGGAGGGGGTCCCGGGGAGCTGTTTTTT. This sequence encodes CASSSSSSAGGGPGELFF. The genes are TRBV6-7 and TRBJ2-2, with 9 bases lining up with TRBD2. TRBV6-7 is an ORF for which the function is uncertain. The CDR3 has 18 amino acids. V lost 4 bases, J lost 6 bases, and 15 bases stayed unmatched.